Each of the 17 T cell receptor beta chains below was sequenced from the same sample in a study of molecular identifiers for immune sequencing clone quantification. TCRdb reprocessed the PCR reads with MiXCR, giving one entry per CDR3 protein. Seen here are approximately 500,000 distinct CDR3 sequences, roughly 25% observed once, and the top ten hold around 0.78%. Sequencing input: naive CD8+ T cells from blood, with Jurkat cell RNA spiked in. Subset specified: FACS-sorted CD8+CD4-CCR7+CD45RA+ naive T cells. These receptors all stem from a human donor in good health. Some libraries in this study had Jurkat cell RNA spiked in.

On this clonotype itself: Since a much larger clone is just one base distant, this may be a read error. The J gene is TRBJ2-7, the V gene TRBV27; D is ambiguous. Deletions cut 5 bases from V and 2 bases from J, with 10 bases between. Germline CDR1 is MNHEY and CDR2 is SMNVEV (reference sequence). The CDR3 spans 13 residues. The CDR3 here is CASSIGRTYEQYF. The CDR3 DNA reads as TGTGCCAGCAGTATAGGACGGACCTACGAGCAGTACTTC.

This clonotype was detected ten times or more. This chain joins TRBV14 and TRBJ2-1; no firm D call. The CDR3 has 18 amino acids. The germline V gene has CDR1 SGHDN and CDR2 FVKESK. Trimming shortened V by 0 bases and J by 1 base, and 16 bases separated the two germline ends. DNA for the CDR3: TGTGCCAGCAGCCAAGAGTCCCGGGCAACCGTATCCTACAATGAGCAGTTCTTC. Its translation: CASSQESRATVSYNEQFF.

This clonotype was found a few times. The CDR3 DNA reads TGCAGCGTTGATTCCGGGTTAGGCACCGGGGAGCTGTTTTTT. Its translation: CSVDSGLGTGELFF. The J gene is TRBJ2-2, the V gene TRBV29-1; no firm D call. CDR3 size: 14 residues. Germline V gene data show CDR1 as SQVTM and CDR2 as ANQGSEA. V lost 3 bases and J 4 bases, leaving 12 bases between the germline ends.

This clonotype appeared a few times. The genes are TRBV3-1 and TRBJ1-1; TRBD1 aligns across 7 bases. V shed 6 bases and J 8 bases; nucleotides not matched to a gene: 6. CDR3 length equals 12 residues. Germline V lookup: CDR1 LGHDT, CDR2 YNNKEL (reference sequence). This chain's CDR3 is CASRDRSLEAFF. CDR3 DNA: TGTGCCAGCAGGGACAGGTCCCTCGAAGCTTTCTTT.

The table lists this clonotype with a few counts. The chain uses TRBV5-5 and TRBJ1-1; no reliable D call. V was trimmed by 4 bases and J by 0 bases, leaving 13 bases between them. Germline CDR1 is SGHKS and CDR2 is YYEKEE (reference sequence). This CDR3 is built from 15 residues. CDR3: CASSVISGLNTEAFF. Here the CDR3 DNA reads TGTGCCAGCAGCGTGATCAGTGGGTTGAACACTGAAGCTTTCTTT.

In its sample, this clonotype was seen a few times. Germline and junction disagree at one end, which may indicate a read error. V gene TRBV4-1 combines with J gene TRBJ2-2, with TRBD1 matching 7 bases. Germline assignment: CDR1 MGHRA and CDR2 YSYEKL. The CDR3 spans 14 residues. Here the CDR3 DNA reads TGCGCCAGCAGCCAGACAGGGTCGGCCGGGGAGCTGCTTTTT. Its translation: CASSQTGSAGELLF.

Worth noting for this clonotype: One base away lies a much larger clone, so this may be a sequencing read error. No conserved phenylalanine or tryptophan is present at the end of the CDR3, so a read error is the likely explanation. This sequence joins TRBV20-1 and TRBJ2-3; D perhaps matches TRBD2 (7 bases). CDR1 and CDR2 from the germline V gene are DFQATT and SNEGSKA (reference sequence). Trimming shortened V by 5 bases and J by 3 bases, and 15 bases separated the two germline ends. CDR3 length equals 14 residues. The CDR3 DNA is TGCAGTGCTTCCGGGGGGCTTTGGACAGATACGCAGTATTCT. Its protein product is CSASGGLWTDTQYS.

This clonotype was counted between two and nine times. The chain is built from TRBV12-3 or TRBV12-4 and TRBJ2-2, with D possibly TRBD1 on 5 matching bases. This CDR3 comprises 12 residues. The ends were cut back, 6 bases at V and 10 bases at J, with 12 bases in the middle. CDR3 in DNA: TGTGCCAGCAGCCAAACAGGATTGGAGCTGTTTTTT. Translating it yields CASSQTGLELFF.

A note on this clonotype: A much larger clone sits a single nucleotide away, making a read error possible. V gene TRBV2 combines with J gene TRBJ2-5; either TRBD1 or TRBD2 may supply D (6 bases each). The CDR3 sequence is 13 residues long. Germline values: CDR1 SNHLY, CDR2 FYNNEI. The CDR3 DNA follows: TGTGCCAGCGGAACGGGGGCCCAAGAGACCCGGTACTTC. Translated, it gives CASGTGAQETRYF.

A remark on this clonotype: The junction differs from germline at one of its ends, possibly a read error. The rearrangement uses TRBV4-3 and TRBJ2-7; TRBD2 aligns across 9 bases. From germline, CDR1 is LGHNA and CDR2 YSLEER. The CDR3 consists of 15 residues. The CDR3 loop reads CASSQDQLAGYEQHF. CDR3 DNA sequence: TGCGCCAGCAGCCAAGATCAACTAGCGGGCTACGAGCAGCACTTC.

About this clonotype itself: Given a much more abundant clone one base away, this may be a read error. The chain carries TRBV7-2 and TRBJ2-7, with D possibly being TRBD1 (6 bases). This CDR3 spans 14 amino acids. Germline-derived CDR1 and CDR2 are SGHTA and FQGNSA. CDR3 DNA sequence: TGTGCCAGCAGCTTACGGGACAAGTACTACGCGCAGTACTTC. Residues: CASSLRDKYYAQYF.

Turning to this clonotype: A junction boundary mismatches the germline segment, possibly from a read error. The chain is built from TRBV12-3 or TRBV12-4 and TRBJ1-2, with D perhaps TRBD1 (6 bases). The CDR3 extends over 11 amino acids. CDR3 bases: TGTGCCAGCAGTTCACAGGGTCTCTTGGCTTTC. Protein sequence: CASSSQGLLAF.

This clonotype was seen a handful of times. The rearrangement joins TRBV5-4 to TRBJ2-1; perhaps D is TRBD1 or TRBD2 (6 bases each). V was cut by 0 bases and J by 3 bases, with 16 bases left in between. The CDR3 runs to 17 residues. CDR1 SGHNT and CDR2 YYREEE come from the germline V gene (reference sequence). The CDR3 loop is CASSLVIGGLNYNEQFF. The DNA for the CDR3 is TGTGCCAGCAGCTTGGTCATTGGGGGGCTTAACTACAATGAGCAGTTCTTC.

This clonotype has just a few counts. This sequence joins TRBV30 and TRBJ2-7, with D perhaps assigned TRBD1 or TRBD2 (7 bases each). From germline, CDR1 is GTSNPN and CDR2 SVGIG (reference sequence). The ends were cut back, 2 bases at V and 5 bases at J, with 16 bases in the middle. The CDR3 consists of 14 residues. CDR3 sequence: CAWSFGGRGHEQYF. The CDR3 DNA follows: TGTGCCTGGAGTTTTGGAGGGAGGGGGCACGAGCAGTACTTC.

This clonotype occurred a few times. The gene calls are TRBV10-2 and TRBJ1-2; tentatively, D is TRBD1 (5 bases). Germline CDR1 reads WSHSY; CDR2 reads SAAADI. This CDR3 is built from 12 residues. V lost 4 bases to trimming and J lost 8 bases, with 11 bases between them. DNA for the CDR3: TGCGCCAGCAGTGGGGACCGGACCGGCTACACCTTC. This encodes CASSGDRTGYTF.

This clonotype was counted a few times. CDR3 DNA: TGTGCCAGCAGTCACACGACTAGCGGGAGGGCCCATGGGATCCACAATGAGCAGTTCTTC. It translates to CASSHTTSGRAHGIHNEQFF. This chain links TRBV25-1 with TRBJ2-1; 14 bases match TRBD2. The CDR3 totals 20 residues. In germline, CDR1 is MGHDK, CDR2 SYGVNS. V shed 5 bases, J shed 5 bases, and the junction held 17 bases outside the gene matches.

This chain connects TRBV19 to TRBJ2-5, with no clear D. The V gene's germline CDR1 is LNHDA and CDR2 SQIVND (reference sequence). This CDR3 spans 13 amino acids. V dropped 7 bases and J dropped 5 bases, with 14 bases sitting between them. CDR3 DNA: TGTGCCAGTACTCACCGCGGCGGCGAGACCCAGTACTTC. Translating gives CASTHRGGETQYF.